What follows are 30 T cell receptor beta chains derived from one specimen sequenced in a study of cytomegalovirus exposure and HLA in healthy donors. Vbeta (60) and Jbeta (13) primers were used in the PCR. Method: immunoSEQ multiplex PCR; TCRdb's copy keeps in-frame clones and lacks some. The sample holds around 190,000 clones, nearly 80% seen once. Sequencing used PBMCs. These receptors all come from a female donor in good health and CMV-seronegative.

The CDR3 DNA is TGTGCCAGCAGCTTAGGACCTCGGGAGACCCAGTACTTC. This gives the protein CASSLGPRETQYF. The V gene is TRBV13, the J gene TRBJ2-5; D gene unclear. The CDR3 spans 13 residues. V was clipped by 0 bases and J by 5 bases, with 7 bases between them. Germline-derived CDR1 and CDR2 are PRHDT and FYEKMQ (reference sequence).

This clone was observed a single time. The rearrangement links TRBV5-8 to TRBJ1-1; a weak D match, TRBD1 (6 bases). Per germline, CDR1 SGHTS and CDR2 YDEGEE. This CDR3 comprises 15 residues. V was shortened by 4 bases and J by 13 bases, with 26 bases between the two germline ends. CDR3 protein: CASSLRAGATGRGFF. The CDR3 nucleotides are TGTGCCAGCAGCCTCCGAGCTGGGGCCACAGGGAGGGGTTTCTTT.

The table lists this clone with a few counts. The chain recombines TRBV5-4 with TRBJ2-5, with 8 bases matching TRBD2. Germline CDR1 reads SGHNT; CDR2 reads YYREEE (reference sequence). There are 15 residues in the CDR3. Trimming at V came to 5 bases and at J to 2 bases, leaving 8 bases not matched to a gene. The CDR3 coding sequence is TGTGCCAGCAGTTCTGTAGCGGGAATACAAGAGACCCAGTACTTC. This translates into CASSSVAGIQETQYF.

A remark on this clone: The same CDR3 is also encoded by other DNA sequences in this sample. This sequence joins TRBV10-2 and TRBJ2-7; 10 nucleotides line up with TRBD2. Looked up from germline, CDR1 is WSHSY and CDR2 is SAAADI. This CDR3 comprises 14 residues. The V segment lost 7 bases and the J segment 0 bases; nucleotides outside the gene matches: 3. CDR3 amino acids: CASTRTSGSYEQYF. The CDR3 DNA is TGCGCCAGCACTAGGACTAGCGGCTCCTACGAGCAGTACTTC.

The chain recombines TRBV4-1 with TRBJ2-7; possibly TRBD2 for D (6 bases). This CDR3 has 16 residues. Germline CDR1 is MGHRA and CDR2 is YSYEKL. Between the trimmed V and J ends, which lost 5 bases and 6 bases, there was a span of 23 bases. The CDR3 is CASSYLQTSTLGEQYF. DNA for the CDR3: TGCGCCAGCAGCTACCTTCAAACTAGCACCCTCGGCGAGCAGTACTTC.

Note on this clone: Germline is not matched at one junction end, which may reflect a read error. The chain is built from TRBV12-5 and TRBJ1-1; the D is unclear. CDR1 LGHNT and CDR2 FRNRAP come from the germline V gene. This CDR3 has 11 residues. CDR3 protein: CASGLGVQYLF. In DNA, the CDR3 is TGTGCTAGTGGTTTGGGGGTACAGTACCTCTTT.

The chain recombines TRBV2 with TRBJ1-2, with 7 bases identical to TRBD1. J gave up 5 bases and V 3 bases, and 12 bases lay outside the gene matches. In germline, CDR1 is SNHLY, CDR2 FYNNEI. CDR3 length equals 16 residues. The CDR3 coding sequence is TGTGCCAGCAGTGACGAGGCCGACAGGGCCTCTTATGGCTACACCTTC. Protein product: CASSDEADRASYGYTF.

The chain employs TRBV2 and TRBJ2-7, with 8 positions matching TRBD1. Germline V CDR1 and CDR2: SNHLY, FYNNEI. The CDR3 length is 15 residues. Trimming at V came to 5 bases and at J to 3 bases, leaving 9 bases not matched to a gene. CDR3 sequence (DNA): TGTGCCAGCAGTTACCGGACAGGGATAAGCTACGAGCAGTACTTC. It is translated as CASSYRTGISYEQYF.

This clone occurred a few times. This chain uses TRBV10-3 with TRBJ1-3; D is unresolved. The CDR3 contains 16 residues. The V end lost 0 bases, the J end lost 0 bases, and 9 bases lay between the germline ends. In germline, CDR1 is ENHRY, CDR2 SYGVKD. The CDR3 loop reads CAISESGTGSGNTIYF. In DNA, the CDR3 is TGTGCCATCAGTGAGTCCGGAACGGGCTCTGGAAACACCATATATTTT.

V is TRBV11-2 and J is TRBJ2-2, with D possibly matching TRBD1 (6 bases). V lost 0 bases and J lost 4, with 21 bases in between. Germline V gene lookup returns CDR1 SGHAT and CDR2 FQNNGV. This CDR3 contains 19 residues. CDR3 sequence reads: CASSLDPAKDRNLTGELFF. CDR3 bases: TGTGCCAGCAGCTTAGATCCGGCTAAGGACAGAAACCTCACCGGGGAGCTGTTTTTT. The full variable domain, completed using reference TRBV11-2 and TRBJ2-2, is EAGVAQSPRYKIIEKRQSVAFWCNPISGHATLYWYQQILGQGPKLLIQFQNNGVVDDSQLPKDRFSAERLKGVDSTLKIQPAKLEDSAVYLCASSLDPAKDRNLTGELFFGEGSRLTVL.

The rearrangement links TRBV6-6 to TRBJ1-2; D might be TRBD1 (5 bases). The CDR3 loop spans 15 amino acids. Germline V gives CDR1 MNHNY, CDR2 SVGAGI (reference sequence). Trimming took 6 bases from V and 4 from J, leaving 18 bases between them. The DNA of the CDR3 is TGTGCCAGCAGACCCGGGGGGGGGATAATCTATGGCTACACCTTC. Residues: CASRPGGGIIYGYTF.

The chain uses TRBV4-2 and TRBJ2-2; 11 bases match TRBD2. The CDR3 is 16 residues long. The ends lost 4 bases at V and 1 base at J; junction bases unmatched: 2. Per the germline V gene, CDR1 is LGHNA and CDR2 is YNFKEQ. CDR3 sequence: CASSLTSGGNTGELFF. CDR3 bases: TGTGCCAGCAGCCTTACTAGCGGGGGGAACACCGGGGAGCTGTTTTTT.

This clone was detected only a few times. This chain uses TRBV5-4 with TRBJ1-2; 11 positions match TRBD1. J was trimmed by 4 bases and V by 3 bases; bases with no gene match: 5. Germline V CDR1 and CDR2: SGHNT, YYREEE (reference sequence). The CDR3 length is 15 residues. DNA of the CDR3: TGTGCCAGCAGCTCGGGACAGGGGGATTTCTATGGCTACACCTTC. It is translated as CASSSGQGDFYGYTF. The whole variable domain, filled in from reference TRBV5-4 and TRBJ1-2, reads ETGVTQSPTHLIKTRGQQVTLRCSSQSGHNTVSWYQQALGQGPQFIFQYYREEENGRGNFPPRFSGLQFPNYSSELNVNALELDDSALYLCASSSGQGDFYGYTFGSGTRLTVV.

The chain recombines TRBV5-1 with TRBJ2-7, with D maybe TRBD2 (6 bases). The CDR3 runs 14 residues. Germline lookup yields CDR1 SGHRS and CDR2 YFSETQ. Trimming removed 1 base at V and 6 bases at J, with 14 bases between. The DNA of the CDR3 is TGCGCCAGCAGCTTGTGGGGGGAAAGGACCGAGCAGTACTTC. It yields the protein CASSLWGERTEQYF.

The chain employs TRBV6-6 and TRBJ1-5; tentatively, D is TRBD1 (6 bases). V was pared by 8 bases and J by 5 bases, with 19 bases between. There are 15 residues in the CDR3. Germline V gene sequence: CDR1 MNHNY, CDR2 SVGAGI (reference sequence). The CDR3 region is CASSTTGTIDQPQHF. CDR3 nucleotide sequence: TGTGCCAGCTCCACCACAGGGACAATTGATCAGCCCCAGCATTTT.

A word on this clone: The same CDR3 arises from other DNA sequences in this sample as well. CDR3 region: CASSLTGGTEAFF. CDR3 sequence (DNA): TGTGCCAGCAGTTTGACAGGGGGAACTGAAGCTTTCTTT. The genes are TRBV6-5 and TRBJ1-1; 9 bases map to TRBD1. The V gene's germline CDR1 is MNHEY and CDR2 SVGAGI. The CDR3 is 13 amino acids. The trim removed 4 bases at V and 5 bases at J, leaving 2 bases unmatched.

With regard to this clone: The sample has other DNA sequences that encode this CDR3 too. This CDR3 is CASSGTASYEQYF. CDR3 nucleotides: TGTGCCAGCAGTGGGACAGCGAGCTACGAGCAGTACTTC. V is TRBV2 and J is TRBJ2-7; maybe TRBD1 (6 bases). V shed 4 bases and J shed 3 bases, with 10 bases lying between them. The germline V gene has CDR1 SNHLY and CDR2 FYNNEI. The CDR3 contains 13 residues.

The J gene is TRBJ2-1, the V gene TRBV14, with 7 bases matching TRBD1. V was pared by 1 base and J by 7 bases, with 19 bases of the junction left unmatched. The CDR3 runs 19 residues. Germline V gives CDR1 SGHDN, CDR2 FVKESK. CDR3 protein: CASSQGFEHPQGIINEQFF. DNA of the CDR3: TGTGCCAGCAGCCAAGGTTTTGAGCACCCACAGGGGATAATAAATGAGCAGTTCTTC.

The CDR3 protein is CAWSVLGTGASEAFF. As DNA, the CDR3 is TGTGCCTGGAGTGTACTCGGGACAGGGGCTTCTGAAGCTTTCTTT. The chain employs TRBV30 and TRBJ1-1; TRBD1 aligns across 10 bases. Unmatched junction bases numbered 7, after V lost 0 bases and J lost 6 bases. The CDR3 consists of 15 residues. Looked up from germline, CDR1 is GTSNPN and CDR2 is SVGIG (reference sequence).

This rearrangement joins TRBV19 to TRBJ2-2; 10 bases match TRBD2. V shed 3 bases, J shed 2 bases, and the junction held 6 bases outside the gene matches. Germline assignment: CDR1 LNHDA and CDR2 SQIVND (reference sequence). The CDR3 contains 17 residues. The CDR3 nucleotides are TGTGCCAGTAGTATGGCTAGCGGGGGCCTCAACACCGGGGAGCTGTTTTTT. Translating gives CASSMASGGLNTGELFF. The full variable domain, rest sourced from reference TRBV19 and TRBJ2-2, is DGGITQSPKYLFRKEGQNVTLSCEQNLNHDAMYWYRQDPGQGLRLIYYSQIVNDFQKGDIAEGYSVSREKKESFPLTVTSAQKNPTAFYLCASSMASGGLNTGELFFGEGSRLTVL.

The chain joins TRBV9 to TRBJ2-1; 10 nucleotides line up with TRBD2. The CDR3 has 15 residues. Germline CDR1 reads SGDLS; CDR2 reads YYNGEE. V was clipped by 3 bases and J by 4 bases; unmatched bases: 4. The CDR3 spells CASSASGRSYNEQFF. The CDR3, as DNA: TGTGCCAGCAGCGCTAGCGGGAGAAGTTACAATGAGCAGTTCTTC.

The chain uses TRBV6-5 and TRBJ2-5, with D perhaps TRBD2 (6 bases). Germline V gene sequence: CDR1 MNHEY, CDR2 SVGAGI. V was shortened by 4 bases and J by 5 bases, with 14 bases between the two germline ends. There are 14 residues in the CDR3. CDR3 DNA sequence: TGTGCCAGCAGTTTAGGGAGGTGGTCGGAGACCCAGTACTTC. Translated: CASSLGRWSETQYF.

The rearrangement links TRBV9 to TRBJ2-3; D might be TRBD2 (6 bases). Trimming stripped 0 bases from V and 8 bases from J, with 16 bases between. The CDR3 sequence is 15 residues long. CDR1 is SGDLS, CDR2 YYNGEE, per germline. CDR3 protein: CASSVDPRDPSTQYF. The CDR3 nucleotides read TGTGCCAGCAGCGTAGACCCGCGGGATCCGTCTACGCAGTATTTT.

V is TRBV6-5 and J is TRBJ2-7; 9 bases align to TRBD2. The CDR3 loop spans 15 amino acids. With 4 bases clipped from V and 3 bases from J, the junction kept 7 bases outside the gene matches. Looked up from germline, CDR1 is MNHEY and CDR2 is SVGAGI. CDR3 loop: CASSFVSGGNYEQYF. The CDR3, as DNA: TGTGCCAGCAGTTTCGTTAGCGGGGGCAACTACGAGCAGTACTTC.

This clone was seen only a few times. CDR3 sequence (DNA): TGTGCCAGCAGACCCCACAGGGGGCGCGACGAGCAGTACTTC. This translates into CASRPHRGRDEQYF. The chain uses TRBV27 and TRBJ2-7, with TRBD1 identical over 9 bases. With V trimmed by 6 bases and J by 5 bases, 8 bases remained unmatched. Germline-derived CDR1 and CDR2 are MNHEY and SMNVEV (reference sequence). This CDR3 is 14 amino acids long.

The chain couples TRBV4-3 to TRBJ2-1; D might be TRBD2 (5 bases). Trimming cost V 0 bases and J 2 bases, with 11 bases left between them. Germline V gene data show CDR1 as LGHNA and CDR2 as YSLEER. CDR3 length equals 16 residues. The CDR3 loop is CASSQDEGAAYNEQFF. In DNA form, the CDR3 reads TGCGCCAGCAGCCAAGACGAGGGAGCGGCCTACAATGAGCAGTTCTTC.

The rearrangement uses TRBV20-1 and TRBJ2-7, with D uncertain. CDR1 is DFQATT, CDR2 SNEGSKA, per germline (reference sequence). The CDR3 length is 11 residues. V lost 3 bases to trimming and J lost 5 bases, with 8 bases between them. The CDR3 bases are TGCAGTGCTAGGAACTACGACGAGCAGTACTTC. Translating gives CSARNYDEQYF.

CDR3 in amino acids: CASSRPKGRLTIGYTF. In DNA form, the CDR3 reads TGTGCCAGCAGCCGCCCCAAGGGCAGACTGACTATCGGCTACACCTTC. The rearrangement links TRBV6-6 to TRBJ1-2; no clear D. The CDR3 covers 16 residues. V shed 6 bases and J shed 8 bases, with 25 bases lying between them. Germline lookup yields CDR1 MNHNY and CDR2 SVGAGI (reference sequence).

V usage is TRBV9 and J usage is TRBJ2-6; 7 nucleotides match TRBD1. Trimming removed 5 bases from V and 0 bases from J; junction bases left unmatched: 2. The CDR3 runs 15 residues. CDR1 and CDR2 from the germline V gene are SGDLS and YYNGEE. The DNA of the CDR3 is TGTGCCAGCAGGAGGGACAGCTCTGGGGCCAACGTCCTGACTTTC. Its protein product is CASRRDSSGANVLTF.

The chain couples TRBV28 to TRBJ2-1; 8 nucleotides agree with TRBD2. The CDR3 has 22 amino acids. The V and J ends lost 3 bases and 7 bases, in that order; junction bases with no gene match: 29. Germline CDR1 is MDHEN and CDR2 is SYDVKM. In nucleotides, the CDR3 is TGTGCCAGCAGTTTCAGCCTTTCGCTCACCCCGCTAACCGGGACTAGTGGGAATGAGCAGTTCTTC. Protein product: CASSFSLSLTPLTGTSGNEQFF. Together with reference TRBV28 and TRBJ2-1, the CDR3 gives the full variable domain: DVKVTQSSRYLVKRTGEKVFLECVQDMDHENMFWYRQDPGLGLRLIYFSYDVKMKEKGDIPEGYSVSREKKERFSLILESASTNQTSMYLCASSFSLSLTPLTGTSGNEQFFGPGTRLTVL.